This TCR beta chain derives from a study of T cells expressing NK-cell markers. Overall study: The study drew TCR beta repertoires from sorted CD3+CD56+NKG2C+, CD3+CD56+NKG2C- and CD3+CD56-NKG2C+ T cells. Out of eight donors sequenced, seven tested HCMV-seropositive and the remaining one seronegative.

TCRdb reprocessed the 5' RACE reads and keeps a single row for each CDR3 protein, giving no DNA. The table gives about 410,000 distinct CDR3 sequences; the top ten clones make up around a tenth of it. This CDR3 is 12 amino acids long. The germline CDR1 and CDR2 sequences are ENHRY and SYGVKD. This chain joins TRBV10-3 and TRBJ1-1; TCRdb's D call, TRBD1, is unchecked because there is no DNA. This clonotype was obtained from a woman in her fifties or sixties in good health. Sequenced material: blood T cells: a sorted CD56 or NKG2C T cell subset, CD4+ or CD8+ T cells, or bulk PBMC T cells (not recorded which). This CDR3 reads CAIRGRGTEAFF.